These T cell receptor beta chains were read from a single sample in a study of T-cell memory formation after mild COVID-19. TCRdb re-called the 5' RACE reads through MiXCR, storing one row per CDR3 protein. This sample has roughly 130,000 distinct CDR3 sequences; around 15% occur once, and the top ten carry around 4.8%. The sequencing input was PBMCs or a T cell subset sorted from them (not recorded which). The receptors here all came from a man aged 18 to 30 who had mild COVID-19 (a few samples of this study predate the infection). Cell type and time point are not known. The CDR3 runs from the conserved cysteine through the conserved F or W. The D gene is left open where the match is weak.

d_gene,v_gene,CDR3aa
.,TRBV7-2,CASSLQPGAPGNTIYF
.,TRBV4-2,CASSQERGSEAFF
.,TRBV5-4,CASGTQNGNTEAFF
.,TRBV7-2,CASSQVGGTNEKLFF
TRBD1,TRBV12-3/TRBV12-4,CASGVIRDRVSF
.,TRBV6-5,CAKKKTAAETQYF
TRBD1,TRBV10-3,CAILPGQGVINEQFF
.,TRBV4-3,CASSHEGGGGYTF
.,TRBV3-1,CASSQEQRTYTDTQYF
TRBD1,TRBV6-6,CASSYPGTGVSIERAETQYF
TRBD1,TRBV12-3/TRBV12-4,CASREQGAKGEQFF
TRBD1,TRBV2,CASSPTGKQPQHF
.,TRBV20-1,CSARAPWGQETQYF
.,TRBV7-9,CASSLGAADNSPLHF
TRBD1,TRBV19,CASSIQGVTYEQYF
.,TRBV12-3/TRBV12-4,CASSLVAGELFF
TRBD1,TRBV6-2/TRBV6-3,CASSQRDRVYTGELFF
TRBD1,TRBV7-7,CASSGQVGETQYF
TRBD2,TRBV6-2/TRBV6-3,CASILAGGNYEQYF
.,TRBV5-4,CASSRGPDGASSPLHF
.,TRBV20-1,CSARGYNEQFF
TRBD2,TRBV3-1,CASSPARGGGTDTQYF
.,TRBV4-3,CASSQGSTDTQYF
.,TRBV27,CASSPLWRARSTDTQYF
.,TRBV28,CASRREGNSPLHF
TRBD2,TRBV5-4,CASSQGLAGDNEQFF
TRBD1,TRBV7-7,CASSLGQDNEQFF
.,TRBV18,CASSGQGSSYEQYF
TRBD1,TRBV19,CASSTGQGVTEAFF
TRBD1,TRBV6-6,CASRDLGQGVMNTEAFF
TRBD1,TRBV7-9,CSSSLDLVGQSKFF
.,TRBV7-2,CASSLDGLNQPQHF
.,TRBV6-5,CASSQGIEAFF
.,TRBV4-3,CASSRALDSSYEQYF
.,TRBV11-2,CASSLSLASNEQFF
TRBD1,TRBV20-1,CSAGGEQPQHF
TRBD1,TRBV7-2,CASRRDRDRGTGELFF
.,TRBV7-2,CASSSGTGDYGYTF
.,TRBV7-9,CASSLQDSPLHF
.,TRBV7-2,CASELTGHGYNEQFF
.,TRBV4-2,CASSHPGRHTGELFF
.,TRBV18,CASSPLAGELFF
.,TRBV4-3,CASSRGDRSADTQYF
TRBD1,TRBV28,CASTPTGADTEAFF
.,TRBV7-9,CASSLFQKDTQYF
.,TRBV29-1,CSVDTLGAQYF
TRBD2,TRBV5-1,CASSLAGGGLTDTQYF
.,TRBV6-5,CASSYTWEGTDTQYF
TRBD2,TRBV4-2,CASSQVASGVYSIYNEQFF
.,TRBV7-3,CASSLRWGGSGTEAFF